This is a list of T cell receptor beta chains from one sample in a study of blood T cell repertoires in COVID-19. The method was immunoSEQ multiplex PCR; TCRdb's version includes in-frame clones alone and lacks a portion of them. The sample records approximately 100,000 clones, about 91% being singletons. The sequenced sample consisted of peripheral blood. The receptors were sampled from a human donor in a cohort sampled during active COVID-19. CDR3s include the opening cysteine and the closing phenylalanine or tryptophan. Each record gives: D gene, clone size, J gene, V gene, CDR3 length, CDR3 protein, CDR3 DNA. D genes are given only for firm matches. A row's size may be missing; if present it is once, few, many or a size class.

d_gene: .; abundance: many; j_gene: TRBJ1-2; v_gene: TRBV1; len: 16; CDR3aa: CTSSQDSPDRADGYTF; CDR3nt: TGCACCAGCAGCCAAGATTCCCCTGACAGGGCCGATGGCTACACCTTC
d_gene: TRBD1; abundance: .; j_gene: TRBJ1-1; v_gene: TRBV7-2; len: 14; CDR3aa: CASSFRDRVTEAFF; CDR3nt: TGTGCCAGCAGCTTCCGGGACAGGGTAACTGAAGCTTTCTTT
d_gene: .; abundance: medium-sized; j_gene: TRBJ1-2; v_gene: TRBV9; len: 15; CDR3aa: CASSSFSEQGSGYTF; CDR3nt: TGTGCCAGCAGCTCCTTTTCCGAACAGGGTAGTGGCTACACCTTC
d_gene: TRBD1; abundance: .; j_gene: TRBJ2-7; v_gene: TRBV6-6; len: 15; CDR3aa: CASSYSGTGRSEQYF; CDR3nt: TGTGCCAGCAGTTACTCGGGGACAGGGAGGAGCGAGCAGTACTTC
d_gene: TRBD1; abundance: .; j_gene: TRBJ2-7; v_gene: TRBV11-2; len: 19; CDR3aa: CASSLFGRTGGLFGYEQYF; CDR3nt: TGTGCCAGCAGCTTATTCGGGCGGACAGGGGGGTTATTCGGCTACGAGCAGTACTTC
d_gene: .; abundance: .; j_gene: TRBJ1-2; v_gene: TRBV3-1/TRBV3-2; len: 16; CDR3aa: CASSQEAGRVNYGYTF; CDR3nt: TGTGCCAGCAGCCAAGAAGCAGGGAGGGTTAACTATGGCTACACCTTC
d_gene: .; abundance: once; j_gene: TRBJ2-7; v_gene: TRBV5-5; len: 13; CDR3aa: CASSLDRTYEQYF; CDR3nt: TGTGCCAGCAGCTTGGACAGAACCTACGAGCAGTACTTC
d_gene: TRBD1; abundance: few; j_gene: TRBJ1-1; v_gene: TRBV7-2; len: 15; CDR3aa: CASNQGQQYLTEAFF; CDR3nt: TGTGCCAGCAACCAGGGACAGCAATATCTGACTGAAGCTTTCTTT
d_gene: TRBD1; abundance: .; j_gene: TRBJ2-1; v_gene: TRBV9; len: 15; CDR3aa: CASSSRTGDGNEQFF; CDR3nt: TGTGCCAGCAGCTCCCGGACAGGGGATGGTAATGAGCAGTTCTTC
d_gene: .; abundance: .; j_gene: TRBJ2-1; v_gene: TRBV6-4; len: 14; CDR3aa: CASSDGGGYNEQFF; CDR3nt: TGTGCCAGCAGTGACGGTGGAGGGTACAATGAGCAGTTCTTC
d_gene: .; abundance: .; j_gene: TRBJ2-7; v_gene: TRBV7-3; len: 13; CDR3aa: CASSFEGGYEQYF; CDR3nt: TGTGCCAGCAGCTTCGAAGGGGGCTACGAGCAGTACTTC
d_gene: .; abundance: .; j_gene: TRBJ2-7; v_gene: TRBV19; len: 13; CDR3aa: CASSINTPYEQYF; CDR3nt: TGTGCCAGTAGTATCAACACCCCCTACGAGCAGTACTTC
d_gene: TRBD2; abundance: .; j_gene: TRBJ2-7; v_gene: TRBV7-2; len: 14; CDR3aa: CASTLSGTIYEQYF; CDR3nt: TGTGCCAGCACCCTTAGCGGGACCATCTACGAGCAGTACTTC
d_gene: .; abundance: .; j_gene: TRBJ1-2; v_gene: TRBV29-1; len: 13; CDR3aa: CSVGRGLDYGYTF; CDR3nt: TGCAGCGTTGGGCGGGGATTGGACTATGGCTACACCTTC
d_gene: TRBD2; abundance: few; j_gene: TRBJ2-3; v_gene: TRBV10-3; len: 17; CDR3aa: CAFSSGLAGYPADTQYF; CDR3nt: TGTGCCTTCTCCTCGGGACTAGCGGGATATCCGGCAGATACGCAGTATTTT
d_gene: .; abundance: .; j_gene: TRBJ1-5; v_gene: TRBV6-6; len: 14; CDR3aa: CASTSEASNQPQHF; CDR3nt: TGTGCCAGCACCTCTGAGGCTAGCAATCAGCCCCAGCATTTT
d_gene: .; abundance: .; j_gene: TRBJ2-3; v_gene: TRBV5-1; len: 16; CDR3aa: CASSLGGSVSRDTQYF; CDR3nt: TGCGCCAGCAGCTTGGGCGGTAGCGTTTCAAGAGATACGCAGTATTTT
d_gene: TRBD2; abundance: .; j_gene: TRBJ2-1; v_gene: TRBV18; len: 18; CDR3aa: CASSPPGTSGSQYNEQFF; CDR3nt: TGTGCCAGCTCACCACCTGGGACTAGCGGGAGCCAGTACAATGAGCAGTTCTTC
d_gene: .; abundance: few; j_gene: TRBJ2-7; v_gene: TRBV7-5; len: 17; CDR3aa: CARSPVPGGPRYYEQYF; CDR3nt: TGTGCCAGAAGCCCCGTTCCGGGGGGCCCACGATACTACGAGCAGTACTTC
d_gene: TRBD1; abundance: .; j_gene: TRBJ1-6; v_gene: TRBV5-1; len: 14; CDR3aa: CASSSQGYPSPLHF; CDR3nt: TGCGCCAGCAGCTCACAGGGGTATCCTTCACCCCTCCACTTT
d_gene: TRBD2; abundance: .; j_gene: TRBJ2-7; v_gene: TRBV6-2/TRBV6-3; len: 17; CDR3aa: CASSYSLRGRPSYEQYF; CDR3nt: TGTGCCAGCAGTTACTCTTTACGCGGGAGGCCCAGCTACGAGCAGTACTTC
d_gene: TRBD2; abundance: few; j_gene: TRBJ2-2; v_gene: TRBV7-2; len: 16; CDR3aa: CASSPRTSSNTGELFF; CDR3nt: TGTGCCAGCAGCCCAAGGACTAGTTCGAACACCGGGGAGCTGTTTTTT
d_gene: .; abundance: .; j_gene: TRBJ2-3; v_gene: TRBV7-2; len: 13; CDR3aa: CASSPGPRDTQYF; CDR3nt: TGTGCCAGCAGCCCAGGTCCCCGAGATACGCAGTATTTT
d_gene: TRBD2; abundance: .; j_gene: TRBJ2-1; v_gene: TRBV12-5; len: 17; CDR3aa: CASGFKTLAGGNNEQFF; CDR3nt: TGTGCTAGTGGTTTCAAAACCCTAGCGGGGGGTAACAATGAGCAGTTCTTC
d_gene: TRBD1; abundance: .; j_gene: TRBJ2-1; v_gene: TRBV5-4; len: 16; CDR3aa: CASSLVGTGLYNEQFF; CDR3nt: TGTGCCAGCAGCTTGGTCGGGACAGGGTTATACAATGAGCAGTTCTTC
d_gene: .; abundance: .; j_gene: TRBJ1-1; v_gene: TRBV30; len: 12; CDR3aa: CAWKQGNAEAFF; CDR3nt: TGTGCCTGGAAACAGGGAAACGCTGAAGCTTTCTTT
d_gene: .; abundance: once; j_gene: TRBJ2-2; v_gene: TRBV30; len: 12; CDR3aa: CASSGYTGELFF; CDR3nt: TGTGCCTCTTCAGGGTACACCGGGGAGCTGTTTTTT
d_gene: TRBD1; abundance: .; j_gene: TRBJ2-1; v_gene: TRBV29-1; len: 17; CDR3aa: CSVAHPGQGVVYNEQFF; CDR3nt: TGCAGCGTTGCCCACCCCGGACAGGGAGTCGTGTACAATGAGCAGTTCTTC
d_gene: .; abundance: once; j_gene: TRBJ1-1; v_gene: TRBV14; len: 17; CDR3aa: CASSQGPVWGLNTEAFF; CDR3nt: TGTGCCAGCAGCCAAGGGCCCGTCTGGGGCCTGAACACTGAAGCTTTCTTT
d_gene: TRBD1; abundance: .; j_gene: TRBJ2-7; v_gene: TRBV7-2; len: 11; CDR3aa: CASSRDSSLGF; CDR3nt: TGTGCCAGCAGCAGGGACAGCTCTCTGGGGTTC
d_gene: .; abundance: .; j_gene: TRBJ2-1; v_gene: TRBV4-1; len: 17; CDR3aa: CASSREEVLGSYNEQFF; CDR3nt: TGCGCCAGCAGCCGAGAGGAGGTACTGGGCTCCTACAATGAGCAGTTCTTC
d_gene: .; abundance: .; j_gene: TRBJ2-7; v_gene: TRBV5-6; len: 13; CDR3aa: CASSLAADYEQYF; CDR3nt: TGTGCCAGCAGCTTGGCGGCGGACTACGAGCAGTACTTC